This T cell receptor beta chain is from a study of molecular identifiers for immune sequencing clone quantification. At least ten counts were recorded for this clonotype. TCRdb processed the PCR reads anew with MiXCR; each CDR3 protein has one entry. The data hold around 460,000 distinct CDR3 sequences, with roughly 26% observed a single time. Germline V lookup: CDR1 SGHTA, CDR2 FQGNSA. The CDR3 totals 17 residues. V dropped 4 bases and J dropped 0 bases, with 16 bases sitting between them. A CD8+CD4-CCR7+CD45RA+ phenotype served as the sorting definition for naive CD8 T cells. This clonotype was obtained from a human donor in good health. Some libraries in this study had Jurkat cell RNA spiked in. The sequencing sample was made of naive CD8+ T cells from blood, with Jurkat cell RNA spiked in. The subset is: FACS-sorted CD8+CD4-CCR7+CD45RA+ naive T cells. The chain links TRBV7-2 to TRBJ1-5; D call uncertain. The CDR3 is CASSSPLVGYSNQPQHF. DNA for the CDR3: TGTGCCAGCAGCTCCCCCCTGGTGGGCTATAGCAATCAGCCCCAGCATTTT.